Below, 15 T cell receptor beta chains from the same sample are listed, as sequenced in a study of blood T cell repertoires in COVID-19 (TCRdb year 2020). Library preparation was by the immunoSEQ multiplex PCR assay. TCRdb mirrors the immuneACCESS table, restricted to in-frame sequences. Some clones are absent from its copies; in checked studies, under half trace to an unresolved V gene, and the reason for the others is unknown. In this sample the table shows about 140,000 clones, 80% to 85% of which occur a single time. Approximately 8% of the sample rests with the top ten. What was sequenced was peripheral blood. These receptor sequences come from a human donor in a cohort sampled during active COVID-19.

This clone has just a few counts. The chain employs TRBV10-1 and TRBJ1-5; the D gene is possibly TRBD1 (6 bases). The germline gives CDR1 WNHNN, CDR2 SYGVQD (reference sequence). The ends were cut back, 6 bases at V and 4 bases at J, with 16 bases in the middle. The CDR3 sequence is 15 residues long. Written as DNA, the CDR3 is TGCGCCAGCAGGGAAACGTCGGGGACAAATCAGCCCCAGCATTTT. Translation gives CASRETSGTNQPQHF.

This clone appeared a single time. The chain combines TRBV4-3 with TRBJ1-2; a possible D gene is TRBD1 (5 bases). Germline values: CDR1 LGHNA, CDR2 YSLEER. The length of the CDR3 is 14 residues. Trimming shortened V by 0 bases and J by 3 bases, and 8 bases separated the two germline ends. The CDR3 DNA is TGCGCCAGCAGCCAAGACAGGGACTACTATGGCTACACCTTC. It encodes CASSQDRDYYGYTF.

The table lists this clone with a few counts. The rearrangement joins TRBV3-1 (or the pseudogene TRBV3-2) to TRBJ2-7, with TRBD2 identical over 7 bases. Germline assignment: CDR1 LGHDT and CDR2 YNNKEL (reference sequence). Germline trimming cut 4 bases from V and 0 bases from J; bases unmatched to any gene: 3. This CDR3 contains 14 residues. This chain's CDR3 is CASSLGLDSYEQYF. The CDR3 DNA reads TGTGCCAGCAGCCTCGGACTAGACTCCTACGAGCAGTACTTC.

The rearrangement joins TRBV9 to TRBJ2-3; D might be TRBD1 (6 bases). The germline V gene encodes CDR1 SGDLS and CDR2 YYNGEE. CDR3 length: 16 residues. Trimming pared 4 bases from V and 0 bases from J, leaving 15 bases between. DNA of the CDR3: TGTGCCAGCAGCCTCACGACAGGTGTGAGCACAGATACGCAGTATTTT. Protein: CASSLTTGVSTDTQYF.

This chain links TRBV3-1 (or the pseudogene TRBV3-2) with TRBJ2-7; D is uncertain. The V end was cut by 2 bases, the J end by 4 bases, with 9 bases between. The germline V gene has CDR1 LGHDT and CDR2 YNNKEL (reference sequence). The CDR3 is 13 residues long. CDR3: CASSQFLTYEQYF. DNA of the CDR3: TGTGCCAGCAGCCAATTCCTCACTTACGAGCAGTACTTC.

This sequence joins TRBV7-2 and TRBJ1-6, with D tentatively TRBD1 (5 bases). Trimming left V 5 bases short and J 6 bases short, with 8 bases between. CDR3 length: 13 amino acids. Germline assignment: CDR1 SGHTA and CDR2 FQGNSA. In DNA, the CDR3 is TGTGCCAGCAGCCCGGGACTTAATTCACCCCTCCACTTT. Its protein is CASSPGLNSPLHF.

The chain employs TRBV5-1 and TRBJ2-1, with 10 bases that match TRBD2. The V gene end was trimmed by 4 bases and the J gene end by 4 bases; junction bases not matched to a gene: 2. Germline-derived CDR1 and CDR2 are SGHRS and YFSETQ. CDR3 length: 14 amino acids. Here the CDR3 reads CASSRTSGYNEQFF. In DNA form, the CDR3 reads TGCGCCAGCAGCCGGACTAGCGGATACAATGAGCAGTTCTTC.

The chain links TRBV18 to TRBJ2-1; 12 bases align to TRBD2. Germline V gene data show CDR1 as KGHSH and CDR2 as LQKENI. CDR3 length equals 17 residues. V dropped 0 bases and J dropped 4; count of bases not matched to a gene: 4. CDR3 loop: CASSPPGLAGPYNEQFF. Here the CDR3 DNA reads TGTGCCAGCTCACCACCGGGACTAGCGGGCCCTTACAATGAGCAGTTCTTC.

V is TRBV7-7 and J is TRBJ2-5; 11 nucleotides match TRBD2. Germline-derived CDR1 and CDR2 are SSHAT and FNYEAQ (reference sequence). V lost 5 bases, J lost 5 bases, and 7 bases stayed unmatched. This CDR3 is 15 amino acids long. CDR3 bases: TGTGCCAGCAGCACTAGCGGGAGTAGGGCGGAGACCCAGTACTTC. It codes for CASSTSGSRAETQYF.

The CDR3, as DNA: TGTGCCAGCAGCCAACGAGGAGGAGGGGTAAGAGAGACCCAGTACTTC. Amino acids: CASSQRGGGVRETQYF. This chain links TRBV16 with TRBJ2-5; TRBD2 is a possible D gene (6 bases). V was pared by 2 bases and J by 4 bases, with 17 bases between. The germline V gene encodes CDR1 KGHSY and CDR2 FQNENV. The CDR3 length is 16 residues.

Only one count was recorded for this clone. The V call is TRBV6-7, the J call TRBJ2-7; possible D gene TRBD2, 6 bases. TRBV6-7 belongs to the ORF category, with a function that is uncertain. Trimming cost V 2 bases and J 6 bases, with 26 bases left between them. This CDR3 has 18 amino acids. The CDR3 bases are TGTGCCAGCAGTTACGCAACGATCGGGAGTCAACAACCAAGCGAGCAGTACTTC. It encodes CASSYATIGSQQPSEQYF.

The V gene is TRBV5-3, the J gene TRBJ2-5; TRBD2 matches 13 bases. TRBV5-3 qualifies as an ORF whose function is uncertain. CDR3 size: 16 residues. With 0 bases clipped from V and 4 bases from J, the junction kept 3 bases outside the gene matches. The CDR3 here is CARSLEGLAGAETQYF. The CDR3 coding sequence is TGTGCCAGAAGCTTGGAAGGACTAGCGGGAGCAGAGACCCAGTACTTC.

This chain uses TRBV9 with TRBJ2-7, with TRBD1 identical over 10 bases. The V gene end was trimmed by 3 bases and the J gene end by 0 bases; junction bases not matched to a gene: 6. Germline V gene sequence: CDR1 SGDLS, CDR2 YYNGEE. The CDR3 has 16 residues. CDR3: CASSGDRGRISYEQYF. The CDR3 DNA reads TGTGCCAGCAGCGGGGACAGGGGACGTATCTCCTACGAGCAGTACTTC.

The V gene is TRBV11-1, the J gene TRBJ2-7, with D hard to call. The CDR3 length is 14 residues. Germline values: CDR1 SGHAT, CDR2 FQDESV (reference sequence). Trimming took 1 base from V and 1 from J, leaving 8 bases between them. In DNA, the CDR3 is TGTGCCAGCAGCTTAGGCGGCTCTTCCTACGAGCAGTACTTC. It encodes CASSLGGSSYEQYF.

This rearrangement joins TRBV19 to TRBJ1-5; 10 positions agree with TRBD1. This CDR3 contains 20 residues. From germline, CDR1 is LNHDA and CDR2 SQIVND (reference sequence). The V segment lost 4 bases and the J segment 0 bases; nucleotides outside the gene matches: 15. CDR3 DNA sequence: TGTGCCAGTAGTACGATCCACCGGGACAGGGGCTTCCTTAGCAATCAGCCCCAGCATTTT. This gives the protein CASSTIHRDRGFLSNQPQHF. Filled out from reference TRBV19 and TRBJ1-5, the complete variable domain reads DGGITQSPKYLFRKEGQNVTLSCEQNLNHDAMYWYRQDPGQGLRLIYYSQIVNDFQKGDIAEGYSVSREKKESFPLTVTSAQKNPTAFYLCASSTIHRDRGFLSNQPQHFGDGTRLSIL.